This T cell receptor beta chain was identified during a study of blood T cells in healthy people across ages. Extracted total RNA amounted to at least 5.5 micrograms for each sample. Per the germline V gene, CDR1 is MNHEY and CDR2 is SVGAGI. The CDR3 covers 14 residues. Notes on this clonotype: Sequence at one end of the junction differs from germline and may be a read error.

A second PCR, run for roughly 7 to 11 cycles, used a sample-barcoded 5' primer plus a J-beta primer mix. Every molecule of cDNA carried a tag from a template-switch adaptor with 12 random nucleotides. TCRdb recomputed calls from the 5' RACE reads with MiXCR, one row per CDR3 protein. The sample consists of about 1.5 million distinct CDR3 sequences, approximately 43% of them appearing once. This sequence was found in a woman between 18 and 30 years old in good health. The source material was blood. This rearrangement joins TRBV6-5 to TRBJ1-2; 9 bases agree with TRBD1. CDR3 nucleotides: TGTGACAGCAGATTGGGACAGGGAACCTATGGCTACACCTTC. Its translation: CDSRLGQGTYGYTF.